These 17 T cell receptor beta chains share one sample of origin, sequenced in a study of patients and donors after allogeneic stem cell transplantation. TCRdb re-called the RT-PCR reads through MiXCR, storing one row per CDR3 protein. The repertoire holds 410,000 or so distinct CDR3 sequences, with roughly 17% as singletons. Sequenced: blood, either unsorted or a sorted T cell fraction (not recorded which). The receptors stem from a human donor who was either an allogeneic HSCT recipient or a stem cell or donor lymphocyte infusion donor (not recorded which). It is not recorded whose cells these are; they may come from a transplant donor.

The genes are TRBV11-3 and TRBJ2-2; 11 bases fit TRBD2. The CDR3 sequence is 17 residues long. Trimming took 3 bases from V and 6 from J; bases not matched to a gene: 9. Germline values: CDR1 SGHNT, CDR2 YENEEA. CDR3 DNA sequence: TGTGCCAGCAGCTTGACTAGCGGGGCTATTAGATCCGGGGAGCTGTTTTTT. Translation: CASSLTSGAIRSGELFF.

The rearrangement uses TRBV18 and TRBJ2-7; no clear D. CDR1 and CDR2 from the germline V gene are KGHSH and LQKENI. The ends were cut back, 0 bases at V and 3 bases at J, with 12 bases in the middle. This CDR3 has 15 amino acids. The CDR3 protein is CASSPPAKQLYEQYF. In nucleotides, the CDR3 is TGTGCCAGCTCACCACCGGCAAAACAGCTCTACGAGCAGTACTTC.

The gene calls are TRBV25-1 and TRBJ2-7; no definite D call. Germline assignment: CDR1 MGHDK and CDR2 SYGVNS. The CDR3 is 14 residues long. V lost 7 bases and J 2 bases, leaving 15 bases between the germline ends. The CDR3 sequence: CASISPQPAYEQYF. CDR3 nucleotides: TGTGCCAGCATTAGCCCCCAACCCGCCTACGAGCAGTACTTC.

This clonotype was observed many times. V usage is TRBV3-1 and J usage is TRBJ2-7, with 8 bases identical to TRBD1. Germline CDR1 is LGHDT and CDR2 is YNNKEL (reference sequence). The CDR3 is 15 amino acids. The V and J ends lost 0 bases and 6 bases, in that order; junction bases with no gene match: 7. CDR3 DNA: TGTGCCAGCAGCCAAGATATGTCGACAGGGGTCGAGCAGTACTTC. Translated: CASSQDMSTGVEQYF.

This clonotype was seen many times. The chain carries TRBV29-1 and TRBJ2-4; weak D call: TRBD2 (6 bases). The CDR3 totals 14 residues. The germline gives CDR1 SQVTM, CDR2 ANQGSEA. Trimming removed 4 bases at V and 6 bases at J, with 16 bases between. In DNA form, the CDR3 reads TGCAGCGTTGGATTCCGGGAGCGCGGAAACATTCAGTACTTC. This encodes CSVGFRERGNIQYF.

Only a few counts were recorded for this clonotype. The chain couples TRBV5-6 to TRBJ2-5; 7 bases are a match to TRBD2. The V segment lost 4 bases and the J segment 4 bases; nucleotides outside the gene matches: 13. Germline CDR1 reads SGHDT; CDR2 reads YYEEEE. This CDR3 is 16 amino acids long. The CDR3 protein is CASSPVGGKKGETQYF. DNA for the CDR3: TGTGCCAGCAGCCCGGTCGGGGGGAAGAAGGGAGAGACCCAGTACTTC.

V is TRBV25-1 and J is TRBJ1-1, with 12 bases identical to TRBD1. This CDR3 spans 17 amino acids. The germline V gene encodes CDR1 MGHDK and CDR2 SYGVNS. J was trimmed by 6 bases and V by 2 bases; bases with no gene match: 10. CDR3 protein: CASSERDRGRREAEAFF. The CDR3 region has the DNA TGTGCCAGCAGTGAAAGGGACAGGGGGCGCAGGGAGGCTGAAGCTTTCTTT.

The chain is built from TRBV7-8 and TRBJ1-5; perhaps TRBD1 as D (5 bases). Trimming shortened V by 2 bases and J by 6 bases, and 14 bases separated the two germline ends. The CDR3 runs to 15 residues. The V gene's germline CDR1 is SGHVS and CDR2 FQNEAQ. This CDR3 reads CASSLRLGGSQPQHF. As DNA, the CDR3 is TGTGCCAGCAGCTTAAGACTTGGGGGATCTCAGCCCCAGCATTTT.

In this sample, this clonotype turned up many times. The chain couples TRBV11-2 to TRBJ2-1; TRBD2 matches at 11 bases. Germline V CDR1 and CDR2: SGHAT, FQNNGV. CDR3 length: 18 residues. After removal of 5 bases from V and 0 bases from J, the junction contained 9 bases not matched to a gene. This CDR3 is CASSRMGLAGGSYNEQFF. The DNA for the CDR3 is TGTGCCAGCAGCCGAATGGGCCTAGCGGGGGGCTCCTACAATGAGCAGTTCTTC. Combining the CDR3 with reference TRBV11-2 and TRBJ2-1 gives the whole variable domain EAGVAQSPRYKIIEKRQSVAFWCNPISGHATLYWYQQILGQGPKLLIQFQNNGVVDDSQLPKDRFSAERLKGVDSTLKIQPAKLEDSAVYLCASSRMGLAGGSYNEQFFGPGTRLTVL.

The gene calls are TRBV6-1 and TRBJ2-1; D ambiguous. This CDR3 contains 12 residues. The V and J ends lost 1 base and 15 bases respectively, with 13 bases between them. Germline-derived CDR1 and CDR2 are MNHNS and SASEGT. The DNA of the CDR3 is TGTGCCAGCAGTGAAGGGGCTACCCGGGCGTTCTTC. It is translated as CASSEGATRAFF.

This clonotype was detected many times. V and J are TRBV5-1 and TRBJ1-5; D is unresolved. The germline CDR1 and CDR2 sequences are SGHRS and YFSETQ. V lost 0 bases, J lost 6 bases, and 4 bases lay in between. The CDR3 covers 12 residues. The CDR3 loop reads CASSLDGQPQHF. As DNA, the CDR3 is TGCGCCAGCAGCTTGGATGGTCAGCCCCAGCATTTT.

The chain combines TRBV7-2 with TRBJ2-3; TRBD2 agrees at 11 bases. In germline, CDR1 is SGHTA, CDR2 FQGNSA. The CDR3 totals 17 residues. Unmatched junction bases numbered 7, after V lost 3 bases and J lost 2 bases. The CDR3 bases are TGTGCCAGCAGCTTCCGGACTAGCGGGCGTACCACAGATACGCAGTATTTT. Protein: CASSFRTSGRTTDTQYF.

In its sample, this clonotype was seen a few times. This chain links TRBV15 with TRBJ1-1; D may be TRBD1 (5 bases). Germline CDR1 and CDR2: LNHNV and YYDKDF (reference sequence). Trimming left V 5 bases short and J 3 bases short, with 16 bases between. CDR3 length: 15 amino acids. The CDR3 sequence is CATSGPRGKDTEAFF. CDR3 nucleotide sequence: TGTGCCACCAGCGGCCCTAGGGGCAAAGACACTGAAGCTTTCTTT.

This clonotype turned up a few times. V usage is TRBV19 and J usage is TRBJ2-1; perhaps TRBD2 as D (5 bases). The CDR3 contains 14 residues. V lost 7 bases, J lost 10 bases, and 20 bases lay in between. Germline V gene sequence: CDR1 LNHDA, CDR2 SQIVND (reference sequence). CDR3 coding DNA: TGTGCCAGTACCCACCCTCCGGGATCCACAGAGCAGTTCTTC. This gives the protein CASTHPPGSTEQFF.

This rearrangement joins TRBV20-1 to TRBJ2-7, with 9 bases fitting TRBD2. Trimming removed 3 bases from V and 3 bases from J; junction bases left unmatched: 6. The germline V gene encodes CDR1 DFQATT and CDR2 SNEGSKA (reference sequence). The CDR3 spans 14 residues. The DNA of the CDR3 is TGCAGTGCTAGGGAGGCGGGGGGGTACTACGAGCAGTACTTC. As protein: CSAREAGGYYEQYF.

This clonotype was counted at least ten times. CDR3 coding DNA: TGCAGTGTTCGTGAAGGGAACACTGAAGCTTTCTTT. It codes for CSVREGNTEAFF. V usage is TRBV20-1 and J usage is TRBJ1-1; D is uncertain. The CDR3 runs 12 residues. The V and J ends lost 7 bases and 1 base respectively, with 10 bases between them. The germline gives CDR1 DFQATT, CDR2 SNEGSKA (reference sequence).

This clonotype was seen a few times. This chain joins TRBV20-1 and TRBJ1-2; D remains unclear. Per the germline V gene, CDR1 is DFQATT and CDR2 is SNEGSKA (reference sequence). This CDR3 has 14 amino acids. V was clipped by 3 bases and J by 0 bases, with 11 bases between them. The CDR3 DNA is TGCAGTGCTAGGGCACCCTTAACTAACTATGGCTACACCTTC. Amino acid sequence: CSARAPLTNYGYTF.